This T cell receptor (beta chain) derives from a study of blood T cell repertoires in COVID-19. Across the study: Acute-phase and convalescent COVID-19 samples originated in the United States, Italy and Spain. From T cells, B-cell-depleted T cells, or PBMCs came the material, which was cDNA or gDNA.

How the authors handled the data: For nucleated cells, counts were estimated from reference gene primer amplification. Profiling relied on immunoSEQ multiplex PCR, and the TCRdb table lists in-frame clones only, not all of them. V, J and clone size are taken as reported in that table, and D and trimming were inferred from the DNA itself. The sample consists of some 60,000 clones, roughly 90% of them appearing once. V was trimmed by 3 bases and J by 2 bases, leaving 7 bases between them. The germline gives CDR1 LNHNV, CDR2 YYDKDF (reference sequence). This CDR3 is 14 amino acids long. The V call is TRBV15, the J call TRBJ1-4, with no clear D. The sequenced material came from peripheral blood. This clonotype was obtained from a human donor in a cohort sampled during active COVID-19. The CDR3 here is CATSRQRTNEKLFF. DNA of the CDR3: TGTGCCACCAGCAGGCAGCGGACTAATGAAAAACTGTTTTTT. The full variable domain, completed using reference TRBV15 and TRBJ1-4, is DAMVIQNPRYQVTQFGKPVTLSCSQTLNHNVMYWYQQKSSQAPKLLFHYYDKDFNNEADTPDNFQSRRPNTSFCFLDIRSPGLGDTAMYLCATSRQRTNEKLFFGSGTQLSVL.